This entry features one T cell receptor (beta chain) sequence. Only in-frame clones appear in the TCRdb table, and some are missing; sequencing was by immunoSEQ multiplex PCR. The table shows about 110,000 clones, with around four fifths occurring only once. The source of the sample is a study of blood T cell repertoires in COVID-19. The CDR3 contains 14 residues. Germline CDR1 is SGHRS and CDR2 is YFSETQ. Unmatched junction bases numbered 6, after V lost 3 bases and J lost 3 bases. Sequencing was carried out using peripheral blood. The chain links TRBV5-1 to TRBJ2-7; 7 positions agree with TRBD2. This receptor was taken from a man between 65 and 85 years old with acute or convalescent COVID-19. The CDR3 protein is CASSWGLQRYEQYF. The CDR3 DNA is TGCGCCAGCAGCTGGGGACTACAACGCTACGAGCAGTACTTC.